The rows below give T cell receptor beta chains drawn from one sample of a study of shared clonotypes between healthy human individuals. Clones were sequenced by immunoSEQ multiplex PCR, and TCRdb holds only the in-frame ones, with some missing. The repertoire includes more than 1,200,000 clones, 98% to 99% of them detected once, and approximately 0.4% sits in the top ten. The source material was naive CD4+ T cells sorted from blood. The receptors derive from a man aged 30 to 45 in good health. The CDR3 runs from the conserved cysteine through the conserved F or W. A D gene is named only where the DNA matches it firmly. Size values are once, few and many counts, or a class for expanded clones, and some rows have none.

>NA|TRBV6-5|TRBJ2-3|NA
CASNRSPGSDTQYF
TGTGCCAGCAACCGAAGTCCCGGGTCCGATACGCAGTATTTT
>NA|TRBV11-3|TRBJ2-7|NA
CASSPGFAYEQYF
TGTGCCAGCAGCCCAGGGTTCGCCTACGAGCAGTACTTC
>NA|TRBV7-9|TRBJ1-3|NA
CASSLAPGAGNTIYF
TGTGCCAGCAGCTTAGCGCCCGGGGCTGGAAACACCATATATTTT
>NA|TRBV5-4|TRBJ1-1|NA
CASSLVGRGTEAFF
TGTGCCAGCAGCTTGGTAGGGAGGGGGACTGAAGCTTTCTTT
>NA|TRBV2|TRBJ1-2|NA
CASSEGLHTGYTF
TGTGCCAGCAGCGAGGGATTGCATACTGGCTACACCTTC
>NA|TRBV29-1|TRBJ1-2|NA
CSVEDGRRRANYGYTF
TGCAGCGTTGAAGATGGTCGTCGGAGAGCTAACTATGGCTACACCTTC
>NA|TRBV6-1|TRBJ2-1|NA
CASRASSYNEQFF
TGTGCCAGCAGGGCGAGCTCCTACAATGAGCAGTTCTTC
>NA|TRBV5-1|TRBJ2-2|NA
CASSLVPTNTGELFF
TGCGCCAGCAGCTTGGTACCGACCAACACCGGGGAGCTGTTTTTT
>NA|TRBV15|TRBJ2-7|TRBD2
CATSRAASGSYEQYF
TGTGCCACCAGCAGAGCGGCTAGCGGTTCCTACGAGCAGTACTTC
>NA|TRBV10-1|TRBJ2-5|NA
CASSESPQQETQYF
TGCGCCAGCAGTGAGTCCCCACAGCAAGAGACCCAGTACTTC
>NA|TRBV28|TRBJ2-5|NA
CASGNYPPGWETQYF
TGTGCCAGCGGCAACTACCCGCCGGGGTGGGAGACCCAGTACTTC
>NA|TRBV5-1|TRBJ2-6|NA
CASSIIRGGAGANVLTF
TGCGCCAGCAGCATTATCAGGGGAGGAGCGGGGGCCAACGTCCTGACTTTC
>NA|TRBV5-6|TRBJ1-1|NA
CASSSSGVGTEAFF
TGTGCCAGCAGTTCCTCAGGGGTGGGCACTGAAGCTTTCTTT
>NA|TRBV6-6|TRBJ2-3|TRBD2
CASSSLGGTDTQYF
TGTGCCAGCAGTTCCCTGGGGGGGACAGATACGCAGTATTTT
>NA|TRBV9|TRBJ2-7|TRBD1
CASSVSGTGLMGEQYF
TGTGCCAGCAGCGTCTCCGGGACAGGCCTTATGGGAGAGCAGTACTTC
>NA|TRBV15|TRBJ2-3|NA
CVSGTDYTDTQYF
TGTGTCTCAGGGACCGACTACACAGATACGCAGTATTTT
>NA|TRBV20-1|TRBJ2-7|NA
CSARSTGEQYF
TGCAGTGCTAGGAGTACGGGTGAGCAGTACTTC
>once|TRBV19|TRBJ2-7|NA
CASSIKLQGGEQYF
TGTGCCAGTAGTATAAAACTTCAGGGAGGCGAGCAGTACTTC
>NA|TRBV9|TRBJ1-1|TRBD1
CASSADRLGTEAFF
TGTGCCAGCAGCGCGGACAGGCTGGGAACTGAAGCTTTCTTT
>NA|TRBV5-1|TRBJ2-1|TRBD1
CASSLGTGEPQFF
TGCGCCAGCAGCTTGGGAACAGGGGAACCACAGTTCTTC
>NA|TRBV27|TRBJ1-4|TRBD1
CASSPWTGADEKLFF
TGTGCCAGCAGTCCCTGGACAGGAGCAGACGAAAAACTGTTTTTT
>NA|TRBV6-1|TRBJ1-1|TRBD1
CASSVTGTGAAEAFF
TGTGCCAGCAGTGTGACAGGGACAGGGGCGGCCGAAGCTTTCTTT
>NA|TRBV30|TRBJ2-4|NA
CAWSVARTPIAKNIQYF
TGTGCCTGGAGTGTAGCGCGTACGCCTATCGCCAAAAACATTCAGTACTTC
>NA|TRBV2|TRBJ1-4|TRBD1
CATTRDRVGGNEKLFF
TGTGCCACGACCCGGGACAGGGTCGGGGGGAATGAAAAACTGTTTTTT
>once|TRBV5-1|TRBJ2-1|NA
CASMGGHSTPGNEQFF
TGCGCCAGCATGGGGGGGCACTCAACCCCGGGGAATGAGCAGTTCTTC
>once|TRBV28|TRBJ2-3|TRBD1
CASRRRGQGGVDTQYF
TGTGCCAGCAGACGCCGGGGACAGGGTGGTGTGGATACGCAGTATTTT
>NA|TRBV7-8|TRBJ2-1|NA
CASSSSTDYAYNEQFF
TGTGCCAGCAGCTCTTCGACAGATTACGCCTACAATGAGCAGTTCTTC